The 22 T cell receptor beta chains presented below share a single source sample, sequenced in a study of T cell repertoires in cytomegalovirus infection. Antigens for these TCRs are unknown. In TCRdb, the reads were re-called with MiXCR into one record per CDR3 protein. The sample consists of under 300,000 distinct CDR3 sequences, approximately 22% of them appearing once. The material was cultured PBMCs, obtained from culture after CMV antigen stimulation. These receptors were obtained from a human donor in good health (CMV status not recorded). Some clones in this sample may be carry-over from other donors' samples.

In its sample, this clonotype was seen a few times. The chain employs TRBV11-3 and TRBJ2-3; TRBD1 might be the D (5 bases). V was clipped by 0 bases and J by 2 bases, with 9 bases between them. The length of the CDR3 is 15 residues. CDR1 SGHNT and CDR2 YENEEA come from the germline V gene. For the CDR3, the DNA is TGTGCCAGCAGCTTAGATCAGGGTAACACAGATACGCAGTATTTT. Protein product: CASSLDQGNTDTQYF.

The chain links TRBV7-9 to TRBJ1-5; D call uncertain. Looked up from germline, CDR1 is SEHNR and CDR2 is FQNEAQ (reference sequence). This CDR3 has 16 residues. Deletions cut 4 bases from V and 7 bases from J, with 20 bases between. CDR3 sequence (DNA): TGTGCCAGCAGCTCAACACACGACACAACCCGACAGCCCCAGCATTTT. Translation gives CASSSTHDTTRQPQHF.

This clonotype turned up a few times. This sequence joins TRBV7-9 and TRBJ2-3; D may match TRBD1 or TRBD2 (5 bases each). This CDR3 region has 17 residues. CDR1 SEHNR and CDR2 FQNEAQ come from the germline V gene (reference sequence). The V end was cut by 1 base, the J end by 4 bases, with 18 bases between. The chain's CDR3 is CASSLVPGLLSSDTQYF. DNA for the CDR3: TGTGCCAGCAGCTTAGTTCCGGGGCTCTTGTCCTCAGATACGCAGTATTTT.

This clonotype appeared a few times. The chain has TRBV7-9 and TRBJ2-1; 8 bases fit TRBD1. Germline trimming cut 6 bases from V and 8 bases from J; bases unmatched to any gene: 12. Germline loops: CDR1 SEHNR, CDR2 FQNEAQ (reference sequence). This CDR3 spans 15 amino acids. The CDR3 here is CASSKGQGKLDEQFF. The DNA for the CDR3 is TGTGCCAGCAGTAAAGGACAGGGCAAGCTCGATGAGCAGTTCTTC. The full variable domain, rest sourced from reference TRBV7-9 and TRBJ2-1, is DTGVSQNPRHKITKRGQNVTFRCDPISEHNRLYWYRQTLGQGPEFLTYFQNEAQLEKSRLLSDRFSAERPKGSFSTLEIQRTEQGDSAMYLCASSKGQGKLDEQFFGPGTRLTVL.

This clonotype showed up just a few times. For the CDR3, the DNA is TGTGCCAGCAGCCCAGACGGGTCGGAAATGGGGCAGTTCTTC. Encoded protein: CASSPDGSEMGQFF. The chain is built from TRBV7-8 and TRBJ2-1, with D unresolved. V lost 5 bases and J lost 12, with 20 bases in between. Germline CDR1 is SGHVS and CDR2 is FQNEAQ. The CDR3 covers 14 residues.

This clonotype was recorded many times. This chain links TRBV7-2 with TRBJ2-7; TRBD1 matches at 10 bases. CDR1 is SGHTA, CDR2 FQGNSA, per germline. The CDR3 contains 15 residues. The V gene end was trimmed by 5 bases and the J gene end by 2 bases; junction bases not matched to a gene: 6. CDR3: CASSLTGTGAYEQYF. The CDR3 region has the DNA TGTGCCAGCAGCCTAACCGGGACAGGGGCCTACGAGCAGTACTTC. Looking up the rest from reference TRBV7-2 and TRBJ2-7 gives the full variable domain: GAGVSQSPSNKVTEKGKDVELRCDPISGHTALYWYRQSLGQGLEFLIYFQGNSAPDKSGLPSDRFSAERTGGSVSTLTIQRTQQEDSAVYLCASSLTGTGAYEQYFGPGTRLTVT.

This clonotype occurred many times. This chain joins TRBV7-2 and TRBJ2-3, with TRBD2 identical over 9 bases. Per the germline V gene, CDR1 is SGHTA and CDR2 is FQGNSA. V shed 4 bases, J shed 6 bases, and the junction held 5 bases outside the gene matches. The CDR3 is made up of 14 amino acids. This CDR3 reads CASSSSGKLDTQYF. CDR3 in DNA: TGTGCCAGCAGCTCTAGCGGGAAGTTGGATACGCAGTATTTT.

This clonotype was seen a few times. The chain recombines TRBV6-1 with TRBJ1-4; D gene ambiguous. Per the germline V gene, CDR1 is MNHNS and CDR2 is SASEGT. V lost 1 base and J lost 13, with 10 bases in between. This CDR3 has 12 amino acids. DNA for the CDR3: TGTGCCAGCAGTGAAGATAGTGTTTTACTGTTTTTT. Its protein product is CASSEDSVLLFF.

The chain uses TRBV24-1 and TRBJ2-1, with 7 bases aligning to TRBD1. Germline CDR1 is KGHDR and CDR2 is SFDVKD. The CDR3 is 12 amino acids. V was pared by 4 bases and J by 12 bases, with 5 bases of the junction left unmatched. CDR3 protein: CATSERDSRQFF. In DNA form, the CDR3 reads TGTGCCACCAGTGAACGGGACAGCCGGCAGTTCTTC.

The chain recombines TRBV6-6 with TRBJ1-1, with D unresolved. The CDR3 length is 15 residues. With 0 bases removed from V and 5 bases from J, the gap between germline ends came to 13 bases. Germline CDR1 MNHNY, CDR2 SVGAGI (reference sequence). Here the CDR3 DNA reads TGTGCCAGCAGTTACTCTAGACCCCCTTTTACTGAAGCTTTCTTT. This encodes CASSYSRPPFTEAFF.

The V gene is TRBV28, the J gene TRBJ2-5; 10 bases match TRBD1. CDR3 length equals 15 residues. Germline V gene data show CDR1 as MDHEN and CDR2 as SYDVKM. V shed 5 bases and J 0 bases; nucleotides not matched to a gene: 3. CDR3: CASSKGQGYQETQYF. CDR3 nucleotide sequence: TGTGCCAGCAGTAAGGGACAGGGGTACCAAGAGACCCAGTACTTC.

This chain joins TRBV3-1 and TRBJ2-5, with D possibly matching TRBD1 (6 bases). This CDR3 has 14 residues. The ends were cut back, 3 bases at V and 5 bases at J, with 13 bases in the middle. CDR1 is LGHDT and CDR2 is YNNKEL in the germline V gene (reference sequence). DNA for the CDR3: TGTGCCAGCAGCCAGGACAGACCTAGGGAGACCCAGTACTTC. Amino acid sequence: CASSQDRPRETQYF.

The chain couples TRBV24-1 to TRBJ1-2; TRBD1 is a possible D gene (6 bases). Germline V gene sequence: CDR1 KGHDR, CDR2 SFDVKD. The CDR3 covers 14 residues. V lost 5 bases, J lost 4 bases, and 13 bases lay in between. The CDR3: CATSGGTSLYGYTF. For the CDR3, the DNA is TGTGCCACCAGTGGCGGGACATCCCTCTATGGCTACACCTTC.

This clonotype has more than one count but fewer than ten. The V gene is TRBV20-1, the J gene TRBJ2-1; 9 bases are shared with TRBD2. Germline V CDR1 and CDR2: DFQATT, SNEGSKA (reference sequence). With V trimmed by 6 bases and J by 6 bases, 12 bases remained unmatched. This CDR3 spans 15 amino acids. The CDR3 protein is CSALGLGSGSNEQFF. The CDR3 DNA reads as TGCAGTGCGCTCGGGTTGGGTAGCGGGAGCAATGAGCAGTTCTTC.

This chain uses TRBV10-3 with TRBJ2-7, with D perhaps TRBD2 (6 bases). This CDR3 spans 15 amino acids. Germline CDR1 reads ENHRY; CDR2 reads SYGVKD. Between the trimmed V and J ends, which lost 2 bases and 0 bases, there was a span of 11 bases. The CDR3 region is CAISERGGTSYEQYV. The CDR3 DNA reads as TGTGCCATCAGTGAGAGAGGCGGGACCTCCTACGAGCAGTACGTC.

The V gene is TRBV29-1, the J gene TRBJ2-7, with 12 bases lining up with TRBD1. V lost 4 bases to trimming and J lost 4 bases; unmatched junction nucleotides: 5. The CDR3 is 14 residues long. From germline, CDR1 is SQVTM and CDR2 ANQGSEA. The CDR3: CSVGGTGGIYEQYF. In DNA form, the CDR3 reads TGCAGCGTTGGCGGGACAGGGGGCATTTACGAGCAGTACTTC.

This clonotype was seen only a few times. The chain uses TRBV19 and TRBJ2-1, with D possibly TRBD2 on 6 matching bases. From germline, CDR1 is LNHDA and CDR2 SQIVND (reference sequence). This CDR3 has 14 amino acids. V shed 0 bases and J shed 9 bases, with 12 bases lying between them. The CDR3: CASSIDNQGGEQFF. Here the CDR3 DNA reads TGTGCCAGTAGTATAGACAATCAGGGAGGTGAGCAGTTCTTC.

The V gene is TRBV2, the J gene TRBJ1-1; D not certain. CDR3 length: 14 amino acids. V was cut by 3 bases and J by 3 bases, with 11 bases left in between. CDR1 is SNHLY and CDR2 is FYNNEI in the germline V gene. CDR3 amino acids: CASSEWKADTEAFF. The CDR3 region has the DNA TGTGCCAGCAGTGAGTGGAAGGCGGACACTGAAGCTTTCTTT.

The table lists this clonotype with a few counts. The CDR3 protein is CAWSAMNTEAFF. The DNA of the CDR3 is TGTGCCTGGAGTGCGATGAACACTGAAGCTTTCTTT. The chain links TRBV30 to TRBJ1-1; D is unclear. V was pared by 1 base and J by 0 bases, with 3 bases between. In germline, CDR1 is GTSNPN, CDR2 SVGIG (reference sequence). This CDR3 is 12 amino acids long.

This clonotype was detected only a few times. The V gene is TRBV10-3, the J gene TRBJ2-5; 8 nucleotides align to TRBD2. This CDR3 region has 14 residues. V was pared by 10 bases and J by 4 bases, with 11 bases of the junction left unmatched. CDR1 and CDR2 from the germline V gene are ENHRY and SYGVKD. CDR3 in DNA: TGTGCCACCACACCCGGGACTAGTGGAGAGACCCAGTACTTC. Its protein product is CATTPGTSGETQYF.

This clonotype was observed a handful of times. The chain links TRBV7-2 to TRBJ2-3, with D tentatively TRBD1 or TRBD2 (6 bases each). The CDR3 is 14 amino acids. Germline V gene sequence: CDR1 SGHTA, CDR2 FQGNSA. With 5 bases removed from V and 6 bases from J, the gap between germline ends came to 15 bases. The CDR3 sequence: CASSRSGAGDTQYF. CDR3 sequence (DNA): TGTGCCAGCAGCCGATCGGGGGCGGGGGATACGCAGTATTTT.

This clonotype came up a few times. The rearrangement links TRBV29-1 to TRBJ2-1; 15 positions match TRBD2. CDR1 and CDR2 from the germline V gene are SQVTM and ANQGSEA. With V trimmed by 4 bases and J by 8 bases, 15 bases remained unmatched. This CDR3 is built from 18 residues. DNA of the CDR3: TGCAGCGTTGGGGGGGGGGGACTAGCGGGAGGAAGGCTCTATGAGCAGTTCTTC. It yields the protein CSVGGGGLAGGRLYEQFF.